The clone carrying this T cell receptor beta chain turned up a few times. Its antigen is unknown. The junction departs from the called germline gene at one end, perhaps through a read error. Study-wide points: Greatest tumor Treg TCR overlap was with tumor naive CD4+ cells.

Germline CDR1 and CDR2: DFQATT and SNEGSKA (reference sequence). The CDR3 extends over 17 amino acids. Semi-nested PCR with Nested Universal Primer A followed constant-region reverse priming of full-length variable regions. TCRdb reprocessed the 5' RACE reads via MiXCR and lists one record per CDR3 protein. The table records some 40,000 distinct CDR3 sequences, just under 30% of them present only once. Sequenced input: memory CD4+ T cells sorted from a lymph node. Subset meaning: memory CD4+ T cells, CD4+CD45RO+CD25-. The sequence derives from a female donor with breast cancer. The chain carries TRBV20-1 and TRBJ2-4; 11 nucleotides align to TRBD2. The CDR3 loop is CSAPGLADVLAKNIQCF. In DNA form, the CDR3 reads TGCAGTGCCCCGGGACTAGCGGATGTACTAGCCAAAAACATTCAGTGCTTC.